These 24 T cell receptor beta chains originate from one sample sequenced in a study of blood T cells in healthy people across ages (dated by TCRdb to 2014 to 2015). Libraries were prepared through 5' RACE. Sequenced using an Illumina HiSeq 2500. A second PCR of about 7 to 12 cycles was run with a J-beta primer mix and a sample-barcoded 5' primer. The public reads were reanalyzed by TCRdb: fastp trimming at Q25, MiXCR alignment, in-frame beta chains only. Each CDR3 protein gets just one entry, which takes the most common genes and DNA from the rows behind it. The sample profile shows about 1.8 million distinct CDR3 sequences; roughly 49% of them were found once. The leading ten clones occupy about 2.1% of the sample. Material for sequencing was blood. These receptors were collected from a woman aged 40 to 50 in good health.

This clonotype was seen a few times. The CDR3 region has the DNA TGTGCCAGCAGTTACCAGGGACAGCTCCAAGAGACCCAGTACTTC. Translation gives CASSYQGQLQETQYF. The chain recombines TRBV6-5 with TRBJ2-5, with 7 bases fitting TRBD1. J was trimmed by 1 base and V by 2 bases; bases with no gene match: 4. This CDR3 has 15 residues. Germline loops: CDR1 MNHEY, CDR2 SVGAGI.

The chain joins TRBV20-1 to TRBJ2-1; D possibly corresponds to TRBD1 (6 bases). Trimming took off 4 bases at V and 4 bases at J, with 14 bases between the two ends. Germline-derived CDR1 and CDR2 are DFQATT and SNEGSKA (reference sequence). The CDR3 is 14 residues long. DNA of the CDR3: TGCAGTGCTACCACAGGGTCGGAATACAATGAGCAGTTCTTC. Its translation is CSATTGSEYNEQFF.

This clonotype was seen more than once but under ten times. V gene TRBV20-1 combines with J gene TRBJ1-4; 7 nucleotides agree with TRBD1. This CDR3 region has 14 residues. CDR1 DFQATT and CDR2 SNEGSKA come from the germline V gene (reference sequence). With V trimmed by 6 bases and J by 1 base, 5 bases remained unmatched. In DNA form, the CDR3 reads TGCAGTGCGGTTAACAGGGGAACTAATGAAAAACTGTTTTTT. This sequence encodes CSAVNRGTNEKLFF.

This clonotype was recorded a few times. The chain carries TRBV25-1 and TRBJ2-7, with 8 bases aligning to TRBD1. The ends lost 5 bases at V and 5 bases at J; junction bases unmatched: 8. Germline V gene data show CDR1 as MGHDK and CDR2 as SYGVNS. The CDR3 covers 14 residues. The CDR3: CASSSDRAKDEQYF. The DNA for the CDR3 is TGTGCCAGCAGTTCGGACAGGGCGAAGGACGAGCAGTACTTC.

This clonotype has more than one count but fewer than ten. V gene TRBV7-2 combines with J gene TRBJ2-1, with D unclear. There are 12 residues in the CDR3. The germline CDR1 and CDR2 sequences are SGHTA and FQGNSA. V lost 5 bases to trimming and J lost 9 bases, with 11 bases between them. The CDR3 bases are TGTGCCAGCAGCCGCCCCGGCAGTGAGCAGTTCTTC. This sequence encodes CASSRPGSEQFF.

This rearrangement joins TRBV5-1 to TRBJ2-1; possibly TRBD1 for D (6 bases). Per germline, CDR1 SGHRS and CDR2 YFSETQ. V was cut by 3 bases and J by 7 bases, with 17 bases left in between. The CDR3 runs 15 residues. CDR3 sequence (DNA): TGCGCCAGCAGCTCGACAGGCTCCGGGGAGAATGAGCAGTTCTTC. Residues: CASSSTGSGENEQFF. Supplemented by reference TRBV5-1 and TRBJ2-1, the full variable domain reads KAGVTQTPRYLIKTRGQQVTLSCSPISGHRSVSWYQQTPGQGLQFLFEYFSETQRNKGNFPGRFSGRQFSNSRSEMNVSTLELGDSALYLCASSSTGSGENEQFFGPGTRLTVL.

This sequence joins TRBV4-1 and TRBJ1-1; maybe TRBD1 (6 bases). Between the trimmed V and J ends, which lost 7 bases and 0 bases, there was a span of 15 bases. CDR3 length equals 15 residues. Germline V gene data show CDR1 as MGHRA and CDR2 as YSYEKL. The CDR3 DNA is TGCGCCAGCACCAATGCAGGGGTCATGAACACTGAAGCTTTCTTT. As protein: CASTNAGVMNTEAFF.

The chain uses TRBV7-2 and TRBJ2-1; D is unresolved. The CDR3 loop spans 13 amino acids. The germline V gene encodes CDR1 SGHTA and CDR2 FQGNSA. Deletions cut 3 bases from V and 3 bases from J, with 6 bases between. The CDR3 spells CASSFTHYNEQFF. The DNA of the CDR3 is TGTGCCAGCAGCTTTACTCACTACAATGAGCAGTTCTTC.

This rearrangement joins TRBV7-2 to TRBJ2-4, with 7 bases matching TRBD2. TRBJ2-5 matches the DNA end more closely, so the J call is doubtful. Germline V lookup: CDR1 SGHTA, CDR2 FQGNSA. This CDR3 has 14 residues. The chain's CDR3 is CASSLGTSRGTQYF. The CDR3 nucleotides are TGTGCCAGCAGCTTAGGGACTAGTCGGGGGACCCAGTACTTC.

The J gene is TRBJ2-3, the V gene TRBV7-6, with D hard to call. This CDR3 is 15 amino acids long. Trimming removed 5 bases at V and 6 bases at J, with 18 bases between. CDR1 and CDR2 (germline): SGHVS, FNYEAQ. The chain's CDR3 is CASSTHLGVTDTQYF. CDR3 nucleotides: TGTGCCAGCAGCACCCACCTAGGCGTAACGGATACGCAGTATTTT.

This chain links TRBV11-2 with TRBJ1-1; 7 bases are a match to TRBD1. From germline, CDR1 is SGHAT and CDR2 FQNNGV. This CDR3 region has 15 residues. V lost 5 bases and J lost 0; bases outside the gene matches: 6. The CDR3 is CASSLSTGVNTEAFF. The DNA of the CDR3 is TGTGCCAGCAGCCTAAGCACAGGGGTGAACACTGAAGCTTTCTTT.

This clonotype was picked up a small number of times. The rearrangement uses TRBV2 and TRBJ2-3; D may correspond to TRBD1 or TRBD2 (5 bases each). V shed 8 bases and J shed 2 bases, with 14 bases lying between them. CDR1 and CDR2 from the germline V gene are SNHLY and FYNNEI. This CDR3 comprises 14 residues. For the CDR3, the DNA is TGTGCCAGCCCAGTAGGGGAGAACACAGATACGCAGTATTTT. This gives the protein CASPVGENTDTQYF.

This clonotype was detected only once. The genes are TRBV20-1 and TRBJ1-2; D gene unclear. V was trimmed by 3 bases and J by 4 bases, leaving 15 bases between them. The CDR3 contains 14 residues. Germline loops: CDR1 DFQATT, CDR2 SNEGSKA (reference sequence). The chain's CDR3 is CSASTVQDRYGYTF. The CDR3, as DNA: TGCAGTGCTAGTACGGTGCAGGACCGCTATGGCTACACCTTC.

In DNA form, the CDR3 reads TGTGCCAGCGCATTCGACAGGGAAGAGACCCAGTACTTC. It specifies CASAFDREETQYF. V is TRBV7-2 and J is TRBJ2-5; 7 bases are a match to TRBD1. With V trimmed by 8 bases and J by 3 bases, 6 bases remained unmatched. The length of the CDR3 is 13 residues. From germline, CDR1 is SGHTA and CDR2 FQGNSA.

V gene TRBV27 combines with J gene TRBJ2-3, with D possibly TRBD1 on 6 matching bases. The V end lost 3 bases, the J end lost 7 bases, and 11 bases lay between the germline ends. The CDR3 length is 13 residues. Germline CDR1 reads MNHEY; CDR2 reads SMNVEV (reference sequence). CDR3 region: CASSFIQGHTQYF. The DNA for the CDR3 is TGTGCCAGCAGTTTCATACAGGGACATACGCAGTATTTT.

The V and J genes are TRBV4-3 and TRBJ2-3; tentatively, D is TRBD2 (5 bases). The CDR3 spans 17 residues. Germline V gene sequence: CDR1 LGHNA, CDR2 YSLEER. Between the trimmed V and J ends, which lost 0 bases and 1 base, there was a span of 14 bases. The CDR3 reads CASSQDTRGWGTDTQYF. The CDR3 DNA reads TGCGCCAGCAGCCAAGATACCCGGGGATGGGGCACAGATACGCAGTATTTT.

This sequence joins TRBV18 and TRBJ2-6; D gene unclear. There are 16 residues in the CDR3. The ends were cut back, 6 bases at V and 4 bases at J, with 16 bases in the middle. Germline values: CDR1 KGHSH, CDR2 LQKENI. The CDR3 region has the DNA TGTGCCAGCTCCGAGTATGCTTCCTGGGGGGCCAACGTCCTGACTTTC. This gives the protein CASSEYASWGANVLTF.

This clonotype turned up a few times. V usage is TRBV10-3 and J usage is TRBJ2-3; tentatively, D is TRBD1 (6 bases). Germline V lookup: CDR1 ENHRY, CDR2 SYGVKD. The CDR3 length is 15 residues. Trimming left V 0 bases short and J 5 bases short, with 12 bases between. CDR3 amino acids: CAISESNRDRDTQYF. CDR3 DNA sequence: TGTGCCATCAGTGAGTCGAACAGGGACCGAGATACGCAGTATTTT.

The chain joins TRBV11-1 to TRBJ2-7, with D possibly being TRBD2 (5 bases). The DNA end lines up better with TRBJ2-5; the J call may be wrong. The germline V gene has CDR1 SGHAT and CDR2 FQDESV (reference sequence). This CDR3 region has 15 residues. The CDR3 DNA reads as TGTGCCAGCAGCGAACCCCGCGGGCTACAAGAGACCCAGTACTTC. Translated, it gives CASSEPRGLQETQYF.

A few counts support this clonotype. J is TRBJ1-6 and V is TRBV27; unclear D gene. Between the trimmed V and J ends, which lost 5 bases and 8 bases, there was a span of 10 bases. Germline V CDR1 and CDR2: MNHEY, SMNVEV (reference sequence). The CDR3 is 13 residues long. The CDR3: CASSLGLDSPLHF. The CDR3 DNA follows: TGTGCCAGCAGTCTCGGACTGGATTCACCCCTCCACTTT.

This chain uses TRBV10-3 with TRBJ2-3; D might be TRBD1 or TRBD2, each matching 5 bases. This CDR3 region has 16 residues. The V end was cut by 4 bases, the J end by 2 bases, with 16 bases between. Germline CDR1 is ENHRY and CDR2 is SYGVKD. The CDR3 loop reads CAISGDGTGATDTQYF. The CDR3 DNA is TGTGCCATCAGTGGGGACGGAACAGGAGCCACAGATACGCAGTATTTT.

The rearrangement joins TRBV15 to TRBJ2-1; 9 bases are shared with TRBD1. J gave up 6 bases and V 5 bases, and 8 bases lay outside the gene matches. The CDR3 has 15 amino acids. The germline V gene has CDR1 LNHNV and CDR2 YYDKDF (reference sequence). The CDR3, as DNA: TGTGCCACCAGCGACCACAGGGGGCGGGTCAATGAGCAGTTCTTC. Translation gives CATSDHRGRVNEQFF.

The V and J genes are TRBV2 and TRBJ1-2; unclear D gene. V was trimmed by 7 bases and J by 2 bases, leaving 14 bases between them. This CDR3 spans 14 amino acids. CDR1 is SNHLY, CDR2 FYNNEI, per germline. CDR3 in amino acids: CASTPRTANYGYTF. CDR3 DNA: TGTGCCAGCACCCCCAGGACTGCAAACTATGGCTACACCTTC.

The V call is TRBV28, the J call TRBJ1-4; no firm D call. Germline V CDR1 and CDR2: MDHEN, SYDVKM. The CDR3 loop spans 17 amino acids. The V end lost 4 bases, the J end lost 5 bases, and 20 bases lay between the germline ends. CDR3 in DNA: TGTGCCAGCAGTTACCCAACCCCGGGCCCGGACAATGAAAAACTGTTTTTT. It encodes CASSYPTPGPDNEKLFF.